The next 2 T cell receptor beta chains were all read from a single sample in a study of Tregs in tolerant kidney transplant recipients. Profiled with immunoSEQ multiplex PCR; TCRdb holds only in-frame clones, not every one. The sample holds 68,000 or so clones, around 83% seen once. The source material was CD4+ T cells from blood. All receptors come from a human donor in good health.

The rearrangement uses TRBV12-2 and TRBJ1-3; the table names TRBD1, a call not compared with the DNA. TRBV12-2 is termed a pseudogene. The CDR3 runs to 17 residues. Here the CDR3 reads CASNPRRYWFSGNTIYF. CDR3 DNA sequence: TGTGCAAGCAACCCCAGGCGCTATTGGTTCTCTGGAAACACCATATATTTT.

The gene calls are TRBV20-1 and TRBJ1-1; the match to TRBD1 covers 7 bases. J gave up 2 bases and V 7 bases, and 1 base lay outside the gene matches. Germline V gene lookup returns CDR1 DFQATT and CDR2 SNEGSKA (reference sequence). The CDR3 sequence is 11 residues long. The chain's CDR3 is CSGQGNTEAFF. CDR3 DNA: TGCAGTGGACAGGGAAACACTGAAGCTTTCTTT.